A selection of T cell receptor beta chains follows, all from one sample in a study of cytomegalovirus exposure and HLA in healthy donors. Profiled with immunoSEQ multiplex PCR; TCRdb holds only in-frame clones, not every one. Of nearly 110,000 clones in the sample, roughly four fifths are singletons; the top ten hold around 2.8%. Sequenced sample: PBMCs. Receptor source: a male donor in good health and CMV-seropositive. CDR3s include the opening cysteine and the closing phenylalanine or tryptophan. Each record gives: clone size, D gene, J gene, V gene, CDR3 DNA, CDR3 protein. A D gene is named only where the DNA matches it firmly. Where a row states a size, it is once, few, many or the class of an expanded clone; other rows omit it.

clone_size: .
d_call: TRBD2
j_call: TRBJ2-2
v_call: TRBV7-2
cdr3_nt: TGTGCCAGCAGCCGACTAGCGGGAAATACCGGGGAGCTGTTTTTT
cdr3_aa: CASSRLAGNTGELFF

clone_size: .
d_call: .
j_call: TRBJ1-6
v_call: TRBV4-3
cdr3_nt: TGCGCCAGCAGCCAAGACAGGGCCACAGGCTCACCCCTCCACTTT
cdr3_aa: CASSQDRATGSPLHF

clone_size: .
d_call: .
j_call: TRBJ1-4
v_call: TRBV9
cdr3_nt: TGTGCCAGCAGCGTAGCTCACGGGATTAATGAAAAACTGTTTTTT
cdr3_aa: CASSVAHGINEKLFF

clone_size: .
d_call: .
j_call: TRBJ1-2
v_call: TRBV5-6
cdr3_nt: TGTGCCAGCAGCTTGGTTCAGGGTAACTATGGCTACACCTTC
cdr3_aa: CASSLVQGNYGYTF

clone_size: few
d_call: .
j_call: TRBJ2-3
v_call: TRBV5-6
cdr3_nt: TGTGCCAGCAGTCCAGTGGCAGGCACAGATACGCAGTATTTT
cdr3_aa: CASSPVAGTDTQYF

clone_size: once
d_call: TRBD2
j_call: TRBJ2-7
v_call: TRBV7-9
cdr3_nt: TGTTCCAGCAGCTGGGACTACCACGAGCAGTACTTC
cdr3_aa: CSSSWDYHEQYF

clone_size: .
d_call: TRBD1
j_call: TRBJ1-1
v_call: TRBV18
cdr3_nt: TGTGCCAGCTCACCGCAGACAGGGACCTCGAACACTGAAGCTTTCTTT
cdr3_aa: CASSPQTGTSNTEAFF

clone_size: .
d_call: TRBD1
j_call: TRBJ1-6
v_call: TRBV6-5
cdr3_nt: TGTGCCAGCAGTTACCGGGACAGGGCAAATTCACCCCTCCACTTT
cdr3_aa: CASSYRDRANSPLHF

clone_size: once
d_call: .
j_call: TRBJ2-4
v_call: TRBV1
cdr3_nt: TGCACCTACCGAGGGGGGGTAGCCAAAAACATTCAGTACTTC
cdr3_aa: CTYRGGVAKNIQYF

clone_size: .
d_call: TRBD1
j_call: TRBJ1-5
v_call: TRBV5-3
cdr3_nt: TGTGCCAGGTCCAGGGGGTCCTCCTTCAATCAGCCCCAGCATTTT
cdr3_aa: CARSRGSSFNQPQHF

clone_size: .
d_call: .
j_call: TRBJ2-1
v_call: TRBV29-1
cdr3_nt: TGCAGCACTTCTTTAAACTCCTACAATGAGCAGTTCTTC
cdr3_aa: CSTSLNSYNEQFF

clone_size: .
d_call: .
j_call: TRBJ1-2
v_call: TRBV7-2
cdr3_nt: TGTGCCAGCAGCACCCAATCAGCGGCGAGAGGTGGCTACACCTTC
cdr3_aa: CASSTQSAARGGYTF

clone_size: once
d_call: TRBD1
j_call: TRBJ2-7
v_call: TRBV28
cdr3_nt: TGTGCCAGCAGACTCAGCCGGGACAGAGACGAGCAGTACTTC
cdr3_aa: CASRLSRDRDEQYF

clone_size: .
d_call: TRBD2
j_call: TRBJ2-7
v_call: TRBV9
cdr3_nt: TGTGCCAGCAGCGTAGCGGCACTAGCGGAGACCTACGAGCAGTACTTC
cdr3_aa: CASSVAALAETYEQYF

clone_size: .
d_call: TRBD1
j_call: TRBJ2-7
v_call: TRBV6-5
cdr3_nt: TGTGCCAGCCGGGACAGCTACGAGCAGTACTTC
cdr3_aa: CASRDSYEQYF

clone_size: .
d_call: .
j_call: TRBJ2-5
v_call: TRBV30
cdr3_nt: TGTGCCTGGAGTGTACGGGCTGCGGGTGAGACCCAGTACTTC
cdr3_aa: CAWSVRAAGETQYF

clone_size: once
d_call: .
j_call: TRBJ1-5
v_call: TRBV19
cdr3_nt: TGTGCCAGTAGTCACGGGAAACAGAGGGCCGATCAGCCCCAGCATTTT
cdr3_aa: CASSHGKQRADQPQHF

clone_size: .
d_call: TRBD1
j_call: TRBJ1-1
v_call: TRBV29-1
cdr3_nt: TGCAGCGTTCACAGGGGGGACACTGAAGCTTTCTTT
cdr3_aa: CSVHRGDTEAFF

clone_size: few
d_call: TRBD1
j_call: TRBJ1-6
v_call: TRBV2
cdr3_nt: TGTGCCAGCAGTGACGGGACAGGGGACTCACCCCTCCACTTT
cdr3_aa: CASSDGTGDSPLHF

clone_size: few
d_call: TRBD1
j_call: TRBJ2-1
v_call: TRBV9
cdr3_nt: TGTGCCAGCAGCGTGTTGGGGACAGGGGCCCAAAATGAGCAGTTCTTC
cdr3_aa: CASSVLGTGAQNEQFF

clone_size: .
d_call: .
j_call: TRBJ1-1
v_call: TRBV5-6
cdr3_nt: TGTGCCAGCAGCTTGGGCACCCTGGGCGAAGCTTTCTTT
cdr3_aa: CASSLGTLGEAFF

clone_size: .
d_call: .
j_call: TRBJ1-1
v_call: TRBV7-9
cdr3_nt: TGTGCCAGCAGCCCTACGACAAACCAGTGGACTGAAGCTTTCTTT
cdr3_aa: CASSPTTNQWTEAFF

clone_size: .
d_call: TRBD1
j_call: TRBJ2-7
v_call: TRBV7-6
cdr3_nt: TGTGCCAGCAGCTTAGCAAGGGGACAGGGCACAGGAGAGCAGTACTTC
cdr3_aa: CASSLARGQGTGEQYF

clone_size: once
d_call: .
j_call: TRBJ1-1
v_call: TRBV29-1
cdr3_nt: TGCAGCGTTACCAAAGGGGCTGAAGCTTTCTTT
cdr3_aa: CSVTKGAEAFF

clone_size: .
d_call: TRBD1
j_call: TRBJ2-7
v_call: TRBV28
cdr3_nt: TGTGCCAGCAGTTTGACAGGGAATGGCGAGCAGTACTTC
cdr3_aa: CASSLTGNGEQYF

clone_size: .
d_call: TRBD1
j_call: TRBJ1-5
v_call: TRBV28
cdr3_nt: TGTGCCAGCACCCAATCAGGGGGAAGCAATCAGCCCCAGCATTTT
cdr3_aa: CASTQSGGSNQPQHF

clone_size: few
d_call: TRBD1
j_call: TRBJ1-4
v_call: TRBV28
cdr3_nt: TGTGCCAGCAGTCCGGGACAGGGATGGGAAAAACTGTTTTTT
cdr3_aa: CASSPGQGWEKLFF

clone_size: .
d_call: .
j_call: TRBJ2-7
v_call: TRBV5-4
cdr3_nt: TGTGCCAGCAGGGGATCGGGAACCTACGAGCAGTACTTC
cdr3_aa: CASRGSGTYEQYF

clone_size: few
d_call: .
j_call: TRBJ1-1
v_call: TRBV29-1
cdr3_nt: TGCAGCTATACCCGGGGGACTGAAGCTTTCTTT
cdr3_aa: CSYTRGTEAFF

clone_size: .
d_call: .
j_call: TRBJ1-4
v_call: TRBV29-1
cdr3_nt: TGCAGCGTTGTCGGTCTGTACGATGAAAAACTGTTTTTT
cdr3_aa: CSVVGLYDEKLFF

clone_size: .
d_call: TRBD1
j_call: TRBJ1-1
v_call: TRBV14
cdr3_nt: TGTGCCAGCAGGGACAGGGGCACTGAAGCTTTCTTT
cdr3_aa: CASRDRGTEAFF

clone_size: .
d_call: TRBD1
j_call: TRBJ1-1
v_call: TRBV14
cdr3_nt: TGTGCCAGCAGCCAAGAATCCGACAGGGGGCGGCCTAGGGCGAGCACTGAAGCTTTCTTT
cdr3_aa: CASSQESDRGRPRASTEAFF

clone_size: .
d_call: TRBD1
j_call: TRBJ1-1
v_call: TRBV6-5
cdr3_nt: TGTGCCAGCAGTTACTTTAAAACGGACAGGGACGCTTTCTTT
cdr3_aa: CASSYFKTDRDAFF

clone_size: .
d_call: TRBD2
j_call: TRBJ2-7
v_call: TRBV9
cdr3_nt: TGTGCCAGCAGCGTCTCCGGGGGGGACTACTACGAGCAGTACTTC
cdr3_aa: CASSVSGGDYYEQYF

clone_size: .
d_call: .
j_call: TRBJ2-5
v_call: TRBV5-1
cdr3_nt: TGCGCCAGCAGCTTGGTCCCCATGACCGGGTCCCAGTACTTC
cdr3_aa: CASSLVPMTGSQYF